This T cell receptor (beta chain) is from a study of blood T cells in healthy people across ages. Overall study context: About one barcoded beta molecule per two T cells was captured by template switching.

This clonotype has ten or more counts. The antigen is not known. Germline V gene lookup returns CDR1 MNHNY and CDR2 SVGAGI (reference sequence). This CDR3 has 17 amino acids. With 7 bases removed from V and 0 bases from J, the gap between germline ends came to 19 bases. It was with a sample-barcoded 5' primer and a J-beta primer mix that a second PCR of roughly 6 to 12 cycles was run. TCRdb processed the 5' RACE reads anew with MiXCR; each CDR3 protein has one entry. The sample lists about 1,800,000 distinct CDR3 sequences; roughly 27% were seen once. Study findings and constraints: Older age went with lower TCR beta diversity per million T cells, in a roughly linear way.

Total RNA amounts of at least 5 micrograms were extracted per sample. The rearrangement joins TRBV6-6 to TRBJ2-1; the D gene is possibly TRBD2 (5 bases). The sequence came from a woman aged 30 to 39 in good health. The sample taken for sequencing was blood. The DNA for the CDR3 is TGTGCCAGCACCTCGTCCGGGGTTGGTTTCTCCTACAATGAGCAGTTCTTC. It codes for CASTSSGVGFSYNEQFF.